These 10 T cell receptor beta chains share one sample of origin, sequenced in a study of cytomegalovirus exposure and HLA in healthy donors. The PCR used 60 Vbeta and 13 Jbeta primers. Sequencing used immunoSEQ multiplex PCR; TCRdb keeps in-frame clones, though not all of them. The table lists around 90,000 clones, around 67% of them singletons. The sample consisted of PBMCs. Receptors were obtained from a human donor in good health.

V is TRBV4-3 and J is TRBJ1-1; tentatively, D is TRBD1 (5 bases). V dropped 1 base and J dropped 8 bases, with 17 bases sitting between them. CDR1 is LGHNA and CDR2 is YSLEER in the germline V gene. The CDR3 has 15 amino acids. The CDR3 nucleotides are TGCGCCAGCAGCCAAGGGGCGGGGACGTCGGGAGAAGCTTTCTTT. As protein: CASSQGAGTSGEAFF.

A remark on this clone: This CDR3 is also generated by other DNA sequences in the sample. The chain joins TRBV5-1 to TRBJ2-1; unclear D gene. The CDR3 contains 18 residues. Per the germline V gene, CDR1 is SGHRS and CDR2 is YFSETQ. V was cut by 0 bases and J by 8 bases, with 24 bases left in between. CDR3 protein: CASSLVVSLSGTSDEQFF. In nucleotides, the CDR3 is TGCGCCAGCAGCTTGGTAGTCTCGCTTTCTGGTACAAGCGATGAGCAGTTCTTC.

The chain uses TRBV7-3 and TRBJ1-2, with D maybe TRBD1 (6 bases). Trimming pared 7 bases from V and 8 bases from J, leaving 23 bases between. This CDR3 is built from 15 residues. Germline-derived CDR1 and CDR2 are SGHTA and FQGTGA. The CDR3 region has the DNA TGTGCCAGCACCCTGGGAAAAGGGACAAGGGGGGGCTACACCTTC. Protein sequence: CASTLGKGTRGGYTF.

This clone was counted a few times. This chain links TRBV2 with TRBJ1-4; D ambiguous. Between the trimmed V and J ends, which lost 5 bases and 10 bases, there was a span of 8 bases. The length of the CDR3 is 11 residues. Germline loops: CDR1 SNHLY, CDR2 FYNNEI. The DNA of the CDR3 is TGTGCCAGCAGTCGTGAGGCAAAACTGTTTTTT. Translating it yields CASSREAKLFF.

This clone has a single count. The rearrangement joins TRBV6-4 to TRBJ2-3; 8 bases map to TRBD2. The ends lost 2 bases at V and 8 bases at J; junction bases unmatched: 3. Germline V lookup: CDR1 MRHNA, CDR2 SNTAGT. There are 13 residues in the CDR3. The CDR3 spells CASSDGTRGTQYF. CDR3 sequence (DNA): TGTGCCAGCAGTGACGGGACTAGGGGTACGCAGTATTTT.

In its sample, this clone was seen once. The rearrangement joins TRBV18 to TRBJ2-1; D remains ambiguous. In germline, CDR1 is KGHSH, CDR2 LQKENI. The germline V and J ends were trimmed by 6 bases and 3 bases, with 12 bases remaining between them. This CDR3 comprises 14 residues. DNA of the CDR3: TGTGCCAGCTCCCCCCTCGGCGGCTACAATGAGCAGTTCTTC. Its protein is CASSPLGGYNEQFF.

The CDR3 loop reads CASSLYGADLMNTEAFF. The CDR3 nucleotides read TGTGCCAGCTCACTCTACGGAGCGGATCTCATGAACACTGAAGCTTTCTTT. The chain links TRBV18 to TRBJ1-1; D is uncertain. Germline V gene sequence: CDR1 KGHSH, CDR2 LQKENI. The CDR3 covers 17 residues. V was pared by 4 bases and J by 0 bases, with 18 bases between.

This clone turned up a few times. The V gene is TRBV29-1, the J gene TRBJ2-1; perhaps TRBD2 as D (6 bases). V gave up 0 bases and J gave up 6 bases, with 6 bases separating them. The germline CDR1 and CDR2 sequences are SQVTM and ANQGSEA. The CDR3 length is 12 residues. CDR3 sequence reads: CSVEDGGNEQFF. CDR3 nucleotide sequence: TGCAGCGTTGAAGACGGGGGCAATGAGCAGTTCTTC.

The chain couples TRBV6-4 to TRBJ2-5; TRBD1 matches 7 bases. The germline CDR1 and CDR2 sequences are MRHNA and SNTAGT. The CDR3 contains 17 residues. Trimming took 2 bases from V and 2 from J; bases not matched to a gene: 11. In nucleotides, the CDR3 is TGTGCCAGCAGTGACCCGGCTGGGACAGTCCTACAAGAGACCCAGTACTTC. It specifies CASSDPAGTVLQETQYF.

The CDR3 protein is CASSLAGTGDEQYF. The CDR3 DNA sequence: TGTGCCAGCAGCTTAGCCGGGACAGGGGACGAGCAGTACTTC. The chain carries TRBV7-6 and TRBJ2-7, with 10 bases identical to TRBD1. Germline V gene data show CDR1 as SGHVS and CDR2 as FNYEAQ. The CDR3 is 14 residues long. The V gene end was trimmed by 0 bases and the J gene end by 5 bases; junction bases not matched to a gene: 1.